The 22 T cell receptor beta chains listed next were all sequenced from one sample in a study of cytomegalovirus exposure and HLA in healthy donors. Primers: 60 Vbeta forward and 13 Jbeta reverse. Repertoires were generated with immunoSEQ multiplex PCR, while TCRdb's copy carries only in-frame clones and drops some. The data contain roughly 160,000 clones, roughly 70% of them singletons. The specimen sequenced was PBMCs. These receptors all stem from a girl aged 10-17 years in good health and CMV-seronegative.

The gene calls are TRBV6-5 and TRBJ1-2; 7 positions agree with TRBD1. Germline V gene sequence: CDR1 MNHEY, CDR2 SVGAGI. V lost 5 bases to trimming and J lost 7 bases; unmatched junction nucleotides: 7. The CDR3 runs to 13 residues. The CDR3 DNA reads as TGTGCCAGCAGTCGCCGACAGGGTGGTGGCTACACCTTC. Amino acids: CASSRRQGGGYTF.

This clone was detected only a few times. The chain is built from TRBV6-1 and TRBJ2-1; no definite D call. Trimming stripped 5 bases from V and 8 bases from J, with 19 bases between. The V gene's germline CDR1 is MNHNS and CDR2 SASEGT. The CDR3 has 15 residues. CDR3 in DNA: TGTGCCAGCAGTCCCTTGGCGGTTGCCATCGATGAGCAGTTCTTC. Translating it yields CASSPLAVAIDEQFF.

This rearrangement joins TRBV7-6 to TRBJ2-7; D possibly corresponds to TRBD2 (7 bases). Germline assignment: CDR1 SGHVS and CDR2 FNYEAQ. This CDR3 comprises 16 residues. Trimming left V 5 bases short and J 3 bases short, with 20 bases between. CDR3 protein: CASSPQGGGGGYEQYF. For the CDR3, the DNA is TGTGCCAGCAGCCCTCAGGGCGGGGGAGGGGGCTACGAGCAGTACTTC.

V gene TRBV6-5 combines with J gene TRBJ1-2; TRBD1 matches at 7 bases. Losses at the gene ends were 0 bases for V and 4 bases for J; bases not matched to a gene: 5. The CDR3 has 15 residues. The germline gives CDR1 MNHEY, CDR2 SVGAGI. CDR3 nucleotides: TGTGCCAGCAGTTACTCGACAGGGAGACTCTATGGCTACACCTTC. Protein product: CASSYSTGRLYGYTF.

This clone was picked up a small number of times. The chain recombines TRBV19 with TRBJ1-5; D unresolved. V was cut by 10 bases and J by 7 bases, with 23 bases left in between. CDR3 size: 15 residues. Germline values: CDR1 LNHDA, CDR2 SQIVND (reference sequence). The CDR3 DNA reads TGTGCCACCACAAGGGTCGGGATAATTAGCCAGCCCCAGCATTTT. It encodes CATTRVGIISQPQHF.

The CDR3 DNA reads as TGTGCCAGCACCGTACAGGGGGGGAACACTGAAGCTTTCTTT. Its translation: CASTVQGGNTEAFF. The V call is TRBV25-1, the J call TRBJ1-1; TRBD1 matches 8 bases. The CDR3 is 14 residues long. Germline-derived CDR1 and CDR2 are MGHDK and SYGVNS. V was clipped by 7 bases and J by 1 base; unmatched bases: 5.

The CDR3 nucleotides are TGTGCCTCCTTAGCAGGGGGTATTGATAATTATGGCTACACCTTC. Encoded protein: CASLAGGIDNYGYTF. V and J are TRBV30 and TRBJ1-2; TRBD1 agrees at 7 bases. Germline CDR1 GTSNPN, CDR2 SVGIG (reference sequence). With 7 bases clipped from V and 5 bases from J, the junction kept 16 bases outside the gene matches. The CDR3 contains 15 residues.

The genes are TRBV6-1 and TRBJ1-2; D may be TRBD1 (6 bases). V lost 1 base and J lost 7, with 16 bases in between. CDR3 length: 15 residues. CDR1 and CDR2 from the germline V gene are MNHNS and SASEGT. CDR3 sequence (DNA): TGTGCCAGCAGTGAAGGGGCAGGGGAGGGCGGTGGCTACACCTTC. This encodes CASSEGAGEGGGYTF.

V gene TRBV27 combines with J gene TRBJ2-1; TRBD2 matches 7 bases. V gave up 2 bases and J gave up 7 bases; unmatched junction bases: 8. The CDR3 is 15 amino acids. The germline V gene has CDR1 MNHEY and CDR2 SMNVEV (reference sequence). CDR3 residues: CASSLQAGRTNEQFF. Here the CDR3 DNA reads TGTGCCAGCAGTTTACAAGCGGGGAGGACTAATGAGCAGTTCTTC.

The V gene is TRBV27, the J gene TRBJ2-2, with a possible D match to TRBD1 (5 bases). Germline V CDR1 and CDR2: MNHEY, SMNVEV (reference sequence). This CDR3 spans 13 amino acids. V lost 1 base to trimming and J lost 6 bases, with 6 bases between them. The CDR3 loop reads CASSLLGAGELFF. The CDR3 nucleotides read TGTGCCAGCAGTTTATTAGGGGCCGGGGAGCTGTTTTTT.

This clone occurred a few times. The chain employs TRBV27 and TRBJ1-3; maybe TRBD1 (5 bases). The CDR3 covers 16 residues. The V end lost 0 bases, the J end lost 2 bases, and 11 bases lay between the germline ends. Germline CDR1 and CDR2: MNHEY and SMNVEV (reference sequence). For the CDR3, the DNA is TGTGCCAGCAGTTTATCGGGGGAGGCGACTGGAAACACCATATATTTT. Its translation is CASSLSGEATGNTIYF.

This rearrangement joins TRBV27 to TRBJ1-5; TRBD1 aligns across 9 bases. CDR1 is MNHEY, CDR2 SMNVEV, per germline (reference sequence). V gave up 6 bases and J gave up 7 bases; unmatched junction bases: 10. The CDR3 has 15 amino acids. CDR3 sequence: CASRLGQGKSQPQHF. As DNA, the CDR3 is TGTGCCAGCAGACTGGGACAGGGCAAGTCCCAGCCCCAGCATTTT.

This sequence joins TRBV7-9 and TRBJ1-1; perhaps TRBD1 as D (5 bases). CDR1 and CDR2 (germline): SEHNR, FQNEAQ (reference sequence). The CDR3 runs to 16 residues. Trimming took off 4 bases at V and 1 base at J, with 16 bases between the two ends. In nucleotides, the CDR3 is TGTGCCAGCAGCTCCAGGACGGGGGGTAGGAACACTGAAGCTTTCTTT. As protein: CASSSRTGGRNTEAFF.

The J gene is TRBJ2-2, the V gene TRBV27; 9 positions agree with TRBD1. The CDR3 sequence is 16 residues long. Trimming at V came to 8 bases and at J to 2 bases, leaving 9 bases not matched to a gene. Germline values: CDR1 MNHEY, CDR2 SMNVEV (reference sequence). The CDR3 nucleotides read TGTGCCAGCCATCGAACAGGGGGCTTCAACACCGGGGAGCTGTTTTTT. Protein sequence: CASHRTGGFNTGELFF.

The CDR3 coding sequence is TGTGCCATCCGGACAGGGCTCCACGAGCAGTACTTC. This sequence encodes CAIRTGLHEQYF. The rearrangement links TRBV10-3 to TRBJ2-7; 8 bases agree with TRBD1. The CDR3 covers 12 residues. CDR1 and CDR2 from the germline V gene are ENHRY and SYGVKD. The V segment lost 8 bases and the J segment 5 bases; nucleotides outside the gene matches: 5.

This clone was detected only a few times. The chain is built from TRBV30 and TRBJ2-2; D is unresolved. CDR1 is GTSNPN and CDR2 is SVGIG in the germline V gene (reference sequence). The germline V and J ends were trimmed by 4 bases and 7 bases, with 7 bases remaining between them. The CDR3 consists of 11 residues. The CDR3: CAWILYGELFF. CDR3 DNA sequence: TGTGCCTGGATCCTCTACGGGGAGCTGTTTTTT.

The chain recombines TRBV7-9 with TRBJ2-2, with a tentative D call TRBD2 (5 bases). Germline V gene lookup returns CDR1 SEHNR and CDR2 FQNEAQ (reference sequence). Trimming removed 4 bases at V and 7 bases at J, with 10 bases between. This CDR3 is built from 13 residues. The CDR3 nucleotides read TGTGCCAGCAGCTCCCGGGGTCACGGGGAGCTGTTTTTT. Its translation: CASSSRGHGELFF. The whole variable domain, filled in from reference TRBV7-9 and TRBJ2-2, reads DTGVSQNPRHKITKRGQNVTFRCDPISEHNRLYWYRQTLGQGPEFLTYFQNEAQLEKSRLLSDRFSAERPKGSFSTLEIQRTEQGDSAMYLCASSSRGHGELFFGEGSRLTVL.

The chain combines TRBV7-9 with TRBJ1-5; D remains ambiguous. This CDR3 is built from 17 residues. Trimming shortened V by 1 base and J by 6 bases, and 19 bases separated the two germline ends. The germline gives CDR1 SEHNR, CDR2 FQNEAQ (reference sequence). The CDR3 nucleotides are TGTGCCAGCAGCTTAGAGTTGGCAGGAACCTCTTTTCAGCCCCAGCATTTT. This codes for CASSLELAGTSFQPQHF.

The chain has TRBV5-6 and TRBJ1-2, with 7 bases that match TRBD1. The germline V gene encodes CDR1 SGHDT and CDR2 YYEEEE. The J segment lost 2 bases and the V segment lost 4 bases, leaving 11 bases of the junction unmatched. This CDR3 is 16 amino acids long. CDR3 loop: CASSLTDRALNYGYTF. In DNA form, the CDR3 reads TGTGCCAGCAGCCTAACCGACAGGGCCCTAAACTATGGCTACACCTTC.

This clone was detected only a few times. The chain combines TRBV2 with TRBJ1-2; D perhaps matches TRBD1 (5 bases). CDR3 length: 15 residues. Per the germline V gene, CDR1 is SNHLY and CDR2 is FYNNEI. The V and J ends lost 0 bases and 8 bases respectively, with 16 bases between them. The chain's CDR3 is CASSEALPDPGGYTF. The DNA for the CDR3 is TGTGCCAGCAGTGAAGCGCTTCCGGACCCAGGGGGCTACACCTTC.

The CDR3 coding sequence is TGTGCCAGCTCCACCGGCGAGCAGTACTTC. Its protein product is CASSTGEQYF. The V call is TRBV6-1, the J call TRBJ2-7; D ambiguous. V was cut by 8 bases and J by 6 bases, with 8 bases left in between. Germline values: CDR1 MNHNS, CDR2 SASEGT. CDR3 length equals 10 residues.

The genes are TRBV10-2 and TRBJ2-7; weak D call: TRBD1 (5 bases). V lost 6 bases and J 2 bases, leaving 14 bases between the germline ends. CDR3 size: 14 residues. Per the germline V gene, CDR1 is WSHSY and CDR2 is SAAADI. The CDR3 DNA reads as TGCGCCAGCAGCCCAGGGAACAGTCCCTACGAGCAGTACTTC. Encoded protein: CASSPGNSPYEQYF.